This TCR beta chain was captured in a study of T cells after yellow fever vaccination. General study findings and limits: It was a weaker secondary response, yet one that peaked faster, at day 5 versus 15. Contaminants from the bulk population, in the form of abundant clonotypes, could be found in FACS-sorted repertoires. Post-booster samples contained most primary-vaccination clones (more than 95% CD4, almost 90% CD8).

V lost 7 bases and J 0 bases, leaving 17 bases between the germline ends. The CDR3 length is 16 residues. Germline V gene data show CDR1 as LNHDA and CDR2 as SQIVND (reference sequence). MiXCR was run by TCRdb on the 5' RACE reads, yielding one entry per CDR3 protein. This sample has under 300,000 distinct CDR3 sequences, with less than 9% found just once. The table lists this clonotype with a few counts. Antigen: not known. The receptor's source is a man aged 30 to 39 who received the YFV17D yellow fever vaccine. The chain links TRBV19 to TRBJ2-3, with D tentatively TRBD2 (6 bases). The sample consisted of CD4+ T cells sorted from PBMCs, taken 15 days after the yellow fever booster vaccination. The CDR3 protein is CASTTAGGTSTDTQYF. In nucleotides, the CDR3 is TGTGCCAGTACTACGGCTGGGGGGACTAGCACAGATACGCAGTATTTT.